A single sample gave rise to the 4 T cell receptor beta chains below, sequenced in a study of cytomegalovirus exposure and HLA in healthy donors. 60 Vbeta and 13 Jbeta primers were used in PCR. Method: immunoSEQ multiplex PCR; TCRdb's copy keeps in-frame clones and lacks some. The sample includes 57,000 or so clones, approximately 72% seen only once; the top ten take roughly half. Sequencing was performed on PBMCs. These receptors all stem from a man in his fifties or sixties in good health and CMV-seropositive.

The rearrangement uses TRBV11-3 and TRBJ2-7, with D possibly matching TRBD2 (5 bases). Germline assignment: CDR1 SGHNT and CDR2 YENEEA. Trimming removed 4 bases at V and 6 bases at J, with 7 bases between. CDR3 length: 11 amino acids. The CDR3, as DNA: TGTGCCAGCAGCTACCGGGGCGAGCAGTACTTC. It codes for CASSYRGEQYF.

The chain uses TRBV7-8 and TRBJ2-3; the match to TRBD2 covers 11 bases. The CDR3 length is 16 residues. Germline V CDR1 and CDR2: SGHVS, FQNEAQ. J gave up 2 bases and V 5 bases, and 6 bases lay outside the gene matches. The CDR3 DNA follows: TGTGCCAGCAGCAGTGGGACTAGCGGCCCCACAGATACGCAGTATTTT. This translates into CASSSGTSGPTDTQYF.

This clone has more than one count but fewer than ten. The chain couples TRBV7-9 to TRBJ1-4; TRBD1 is a possible D gene (5 bases). The CDR3 totals 19 residues. The V end was cut by 5 bases, the J end by 1 base, with 23 bases between. Germline CDR1 and CDR2: SEHNR and FQNEAQ (reference sequence). The CDR3 spells CASSPSGAWGKGTNEKLFF. CDR3 DNA: TGTGCCAGCAGCCCTAGTGGGGCCTGGGGCAAGGGAACTAATGAAAAACTGTTTTTT. The entire variable domain, with the rest obtained from reference TRBV7-9 and TRBJ1-4, is as follows: DTGVSQNPRHKITKRGQNVTFRCDPISEHNRLYWYRQTLGQGPEFLTYFQNEAQLEKSRLLSDRFSAERPKGSFSTLEIQRTEQGDSAMYLCASSPSGAWGKGTNEKLFFGSGTQLSVL.

The chain combines TRBV9 with TRBJ1-2, with TRBD1 as a possible D gene (5 bases). V gave up 6 bases and J gave up 4 bases, with 13 bases separating them. Germline assignment: CDR1 SGDLS and CDR2 YYNGEE. The CDR3 is 13 amino acids. The CDR3 protein is CASNPQGSYGYTF. For the CDR3, the DNA is TGTGCCAGCAATCCCCAGGGTAGCTATGGCTACACCTTC. The variable domain in full, with the rest retrieved from reference TRBV9 and TRBJ1-2, is DSGVTQTPKHLITATGQRVTLRCSPRSGDLSVYWYQQSLDQGLQFLIQYYNGEERAKGNILERFSAQQFPDLHSELNLSSLELGDSALYFCASNPQGSYGYTFGSGTRLTVV.